Following are 29 T cell receptor beta chains from one sample sequenced in a study of blood T cell repertoires in COVID-19 (dated by TCRdb to about 2020). The library was made by the immunoSEQ multiplex PCR assay. TCRdb provides this immuneACCESS table in a form limited to in-frame rearrangements. Some clones are lacking; in checked studies, under half of them reflect an unresolved V gene, and why the rest are absent is not known. The sample profile shows approximately 200,000 clones; roughly 80% of them were found once. The top ten clonotypes cover over 9.5% of the sample. Sequencing was performed on peripheral blood. These receptors all stem from a woman aged 80 or over with acute or convalescent COVID-19.

The chain couples TRBV7-9 to TRBJ1-1, with 7 bases identical to TRBD1. With 6 bases clipped from V and 0 bases from J, the junction kept 4 bases outside the gene matches. This CDR3 comprises 14 residues. The germline V gene has CDR1 SEHNR and CDR2 FQNEAQ (reference sequence). CDR3 amino acids: CASRKDRLNTEAFF. CDR3 DNA: TGTGCCAGCAGAAAGGACAGGCTGAACACTGAAGCTTTCTTT. Using reference TRBV7-9 and TRBJ1-1 for the parts outside the CDR3, the full variable domain is DTGVSQNPRHKITKRGQNVTFRCDPISEHNRLYWYRQTLGQGPEFLTYFQNEAQLEKSRLLSDRFSAERPKGSFSTLEIQRTEQGDSAMYLCASRKDRLNTEAFFGQGTRLTVV.

The rearrangement uses TRBV7-2 and TRBJ1-4, with a tentative D call TRBD1 (6 bases). V lost 5 bases to trimming and J lost 8 bases, with 21 bases between them. This CDR3 is 16 amino acids long. CDR1 is SGHTA and CDR2 is FQGNSA in the germline V gene. CDR3 nucleotide sequence: TGTGCCAGCAGCGCCCTCCGACAGGCCCGAGGGGAAAAACTGTTTTTT. Protein: CASSALRQARGEKLFF.

This clone was seen once. The chain employs TRBV19 and TRBJ2-4, with D possibly matching TRBD1 (6 bases). The CDR3 consists of 13 residues. V lost 4 bases, J lost 8 bases, and 12 bases lay in between. The germline CDR1 and CDR2 sequences are LNHDA and SQIVND (reference sequence). CDR3: CASSRGQWDIQYF. The CDR3 nucleotides are TGTGCCAGTAGTAGGGGGCAATGGGACATTCAGTACTTC.

The gene calls are TRBV11-1 and TRBJ2-5, with 9 bases that match TRBD2. This CDR3 has 14 amino acids. V lost 6 bases to trimming and J lost 0 bases; unmatched junction nucleotides: 2. Germline V CDR1 and CDR2: SGHAT, FQDESV (reference sequence). Here the CDR3 DNA reads TGTGCCAGCAGAAGCGGGGGGCACCAAGAGACCCAGTACTTC. It translates to CASRSGGHQETQYF.

The V and J genes are TRBV5-1 and TRBJ2-5, with 10 bases lining up with TRBD2. Unmatched junction bases numbered 4, after V lost 1 base and J lost 4 bases. The CDR3 totals 15 residues. From germline, CDR1 is SGHRS and CDR2 YFSETQ. The CDR3 nucleotides read TGCGCCAGCAGCTTGCAACTAGCGGGACCAGAGACCCAGTACTTC. Protein product: CASSLQLAGPETQYF. Looking up the rest from reference TRBV5-1 and TRBJ2-5 gives the full variable domain: KAGVTQTPRYLIKTRGQQVTLSCSPISGHRSVSWYQQTPGQGLQFLFEYFSETQRNKGNFPGRFSGRQFSNSRSEMNVSTLELGDSALYLCASSLQLAGPETQYFGPGTRLLVL.

The gene calls are TRBV5-1 and TRBJ2-4, with a weak D call TRBD2 (5 bases). CDR1 is SGHRS and CDR2 is YFSETQ in the germline V gene. The CDR3 loop spans 14 amino acids. Trimming cost V 0 bases and J 8 bases, with 12 bases left between them. The CDR3: CASSLGPEEDIQYF. The DNA of the CDR3 is TGCGCCAGCAGCTTGGGACCCGAGGAGGACATTCAGTACTTC. Based on the CDR3 plus reference TRBV5-1 and TRBJ2-4, the full variable domain is KAGVTQTPRYLIKTRGQQVTLSCSPISGHRSVSWYQQTPGQGLQFLFEYFSETQRNKGNFPGRFSGRQFSNSRSEMNVSTLELGDSALYLCASSLGPEEDIQYFGAGTRLSVL.

The genes are TRBV27 and TRBJ2-5, with 12 bases identical to TRBD1. The CDR3 sequence is 16 residues long. In germline, CDR1 is MNHEY, CDR2 SMNVEV (reference sequence). Trimming took 0 bases from V and 7 from J; bases not matched to a gene: 6. The CDR3 nucleotides read TGTGCCAGCAGTTTATCGTCGGGACAGGGGGCAGGGACCCAGTACTTC. It is translated as CASSLSSGQGAGTQYF.

The chain employs TRBV30 and TRBJ1-1; D remains ambiguous. CDR1 and CDR2 from the germline V gene are GTSNPN and SVGIG (reference sequence). There are 13 residues in the CDR3. V was trimmed by 1 base and J by 3 bases, leaving 9 bases between them. The CDR3: CAWSGYSYTEAFF. DNA for the CDR3: TGTGCCTGGAGTGGATACAGTTACACTGAAGCTTTCTTT.

A few counts support this clone. The chain combines TRBV9 with TRBJ2-7; a possible D gene is TRBD1 (5 bases). The V and J ends lost 1 base and 3 bases respectively, with 14 bases between them. The CDR3 spans 15 residues. CDR1 is SGDLS, CDR2 YYNGEE, per germline. The CDR3: CASSVNEGANYEQYF. The CDR3 DNA follows: TGTGCCAGCAGCGTAAATGAAGGGGCTAACTACGAGCAGTACTTC.

V is TRBV5-1 and J is TRBJ2-2; D not certain. Trimming removed 4 bases from V and 1 base from J, with 5 bases in between. Germline lookup yields CDR1 SGHRS and CDR2 YFSETQ. This CDR3 region has 13 residues. CDR3 nucleotide sequence: TGCGCCAGCAGCGACAAGAACACCGGGGAGCTGTTTTTT. Translated: CASSDKNTGELFF.

V and J are TRBV10-1 and TRBJ2-3; the match to TRBD2 covers 8 bases. Germline CDR1 is WNHNN and CDR2 is SYGVQD (reference sequence). The CDR3 has 16 amino acids. V lost 2 bases, J lost 2 bases, and 6 bases stayed unmatched. The CDR3: CASSEGLAVLTDTQYF. As DNA, the CDR3 is TGCGCCAGCAGTGAGGGACTAGCAGTGCTCACAGATACGCAGTATTTT.

Comment on this clone: In the same sample, other DNA sequences code for this CDR3. J is TRBJ1-2 and V is TRBV5-1, with 9 bases lining up with TRBD1. Germline V gene data show CDR1 as SGHRS and CDR2 as YFSETQ. CDR3 length equals 15 residues. V was pared by 0 bases and J by 4 bases, with 4 bases of the junction left unmatched. The CDR3 region is CASSLEQGASYGYTF. CDR3 DNA: TGCGCCAGCAGCTTGGAACAGGGGGCCAGCTATGGCTACACCTTC.

The chain has TRBV24-1 and TRBJ2-1; TRBD2 matches at 7 bases. The J segment lost 2 bases and the V segment lost 5 bases, leaving 5 bases of the junction unmatched. In germline, CDR1 is KGHDR, CDR2 SFDVKD. CDR3 length equals 15 residues. DNA of the CDR3: TGTGCCACCAGTGTGGGGAGGGGACCCTACAATGAGCAGTTCTTC. Translated: CATSVGRGPYNEQFF.

This chain joins TRBV18 and TRBJ1-2; 11 bases are a match to TRBD1. CDR1 is KGHSH and CDR2 is LQKENI in the germline V gene. The CDR3 has 15 residues. Trimming cost V 1 base and J 4 bases; bases outside gene matches: 2. CDR3 amino acids: CASSPRDRGAYGYTF. The CDR3 DNA sequence: TGTGCCAGCTCACCACGGGACAGGGGGGCCTATGGCTACACCTTC.

Comments on this clone: A much larger clone sits a single nucleotide away, making a read error possible. The rearrangement links TRBV18 to TRBJ1-5; maybe TRBD1 (5 bases). The germline CDR1 and CDR2 sequences are KGHSH and LQKENI. With 2 bases removed from V and 1 base from J, the gap between germline ends came to 6 bases. The length of the CDR3 is 14 residues. This CDR3 reads CASSPGGSNQPQHF. In nucleotides, the CDR3 is TGTGCCAGCTCACCAGGGGGGAGCAATCAGCCCCAGCATTTT.

V usage is TRBV5-1 and J usage is TRBJ2-2; TRBD1 matches at 8 bases. Germline CDR1 and CDR2: SGHRS and YFSETQ. This CDR3 comprises 15 residues. The J segment lost 0 bases and the V segment lost 4 bases, leaving 2 bases of the junction unmatched. The CDR3 DNA reads TGCGCCAGCAGCGCGGACAGGGCGAACACCGGGGAGCTGTTTTTT. Its translation is CASSADRANTGELFF.

The gene calls are TRBV6-5 and TRBJ1-3; unclear D gene. The V gene lost 0 bases and the J gene lost 0 bases, with 9 bases spanning the gap. Germline-derived CDR1 and CDR2 are MNHEY and SVGAGI. The CDR3 runs 16 residues. The CDR3 DNA sequence: TGTGCCAGCAGTTACTCCTGGCGGGTCTCTGGAAACACCATATATTTT. Protein: CASSYSWRVSGNTIYF.

This chain connects TRBV16 to TRBJ1-5; D gene uncertain. Trimming removed 4 bases at V and 5 bases at J, with 9 bases between. Looked up from germline, CDR1 is KGHSY and CDR2 is FQNENV. This CDR3 has 13 residues. The CDR3: CASSPKGDQPQHF. The CDR3 DNA reads TGTGCCAGCAGCCCTAAGGGAGATCAGCCCCAGCATTTT. Supplemented by reference TRBV16 and TRBJ1-5, the full variable domain reads GEEVAQTPKHLVRGEGQKAKLYCAPIKGHSYVFWYQQVLKNEFKFLISFQNENVFDETGMPKERFSAKCLPNSPCSLEIQATKLEDSAVYFCASSPKGDQPQHFGDGTRLSIL.

V usage is TRBV21-1 and J usage is TRBJ2-1; the D segment call TRBD2 is taken from the table without a DNA check. TRBV21-1 is annotated as a pseudogene. The CDR3 has 16 residues. The CDR3 DNA is TGTGCCAGCAGCGGGCGGGACGCTCGCCCCTACAATGAGCAGTTCTTC. Translation gives CASSGRDARPYNEQFF.

This clone was recorded once. This chain uses TRBV7-2 with TRBJ2-7; 11 bases align to TRBD2. This CDR3 is 17 amino acids long. CDR1 and CDR2 from the germline V gene are SGHTA and FQGNSA. The V and J ends lost 1 base and 0 bases, in that order; junction bases with no gene match: 5. The CDR3 protein is CASSLGLAGGLSYEQYF. The CDR3 coding sequence is TGTGCCAGCAGCTTAGGCCTAGCGGGAGGTCTCTCCTACGAGCAGTACTTC.

The V and J genes are TRBV28 and TRBJ2-3; TRBD2 aligns across 11 bases. The J segment lost 4 bases and the V segment lost 5 bases, leaving 8 bases of the junction unmatched. This CDR3 is 16 amino acids long. CDR1 and CDR2 (germline): MDHEN, SYDVKM. The CDR3 nucleotides are TGTGCCAGCAGTCCTCGGACTAGCGGGTTTCCAGATACGCAGTATTTT. Translation: CASSPRTSGFPDTQYF.

The rearrangement links TRBV24-1 to TRBJ2-7, with D maybe TRBD1 (6 bases). The V gene's germline CDR1 is KGHDR and CDR2 SFDVKD. CDR3 length: 14 amino acids. Trimming pared 4 bases from V and 7 bases from J, leaving 16 bases between. The CDR3 loop is CATSETGPSREQYF. CDR3 in DNA: TGTGCCACCAGTGAGACAGGCCCCTCCCGGGAGCAGTACTTC.

The chain carries TRBV7-9 and TRBJ2-4, with 9 bases fitting TRBD2. CDR1 SEHNR and CDR2 FQNEAQ come from the germline V gene (reference sequence). This CDR3 is 13 amino acids long. V shed 2 bases and J 12 bases; nucleotides not matched to a gene: 5. The CDR3 protein is CASSLWREGSQYF. The CDR3 DNA is TGTGCCAGCAGCTTATGGCGGGAGGGCTCTCAGTACTTC. The full variable domain, its missing parts supplied by reference TRBV7-9 and TRBJ2-4, is DTGVSQNPRHKITKRGQNVTFRCDPISEHNRLYWYRQTLGQGPEFLTYFQNEAQLEKSRLLSDRFSAERPKGSFSTLEIQRTEQGDSAMYLCASSLWREGSQYFGAGTRLSVL.

The chain has TRBV6-2 or TRBV6-3 and TRBJ1-2; D ambiguous. The CDR3 extends over 15 amino acids. The V end was cut by 6 bases, the J end by 3 bases, with 17 bases between. CDR1 is MNHEY and CDR2 is SVGEGT in the germline V gene. Here the CDR3 reads CASSTAVGGHYGYTF. The CDR3 region has the DNA TGTGCCAGCAGCACCGCAGTGGGCGGGCACTATGGCTACACCTTC.

The gene calls are TRBV5-5 and TRBJ2-1, with 9 bases aligning to TRBD2. The CDR3 has 15 residues. The ends lost 0 bases at V and 7 bases at J; junction bases unmatched: 5. Looked up from germline, CDR1 is SGHKS and CDR2 is YYEKEE (reference sequence). This CDR3 reads CASSLALAGINEQFF. CDR3 bases: TGTGCCAGCAGCTTGGCACTAGCGGGCATTAATGAGCAGTTCTTC.

J is TRBJ1-5 and V is TRBV28, with D possibly TRBD1 on 6 matching bases. CDR1 is MDHEN, CDR2 SYDVKM, per germline. This CDR3 spans 13 amino acids. Trimming removed 5 bases from V and 6 bases from J, with 11 bases in between. The DNA for the CDR3 is TGTGCCAGCAGTCCTGACAGGTTTCAGCCCCAGCATTTT. It codes for CASSPDRFQPQHF.

The chain couples TRBV7-9 to TRBJ1-1, with 7 bases that match TRBD1. Losses at the gene ends were 3 bases for V and 4 bases for J; bases not matched to a gene: 5. The CDR3 contains 14 residues. The germline CDR1 and CDR2 sequences are SEHNR and FQNEAQ (reference sequence). CDR3 residues: CASSFMTGTTEAFF. DNA for the CDR3: TGTGCCAGCAGCTTTATGACAGGGACCACTGAAGCTTTCTTT.

This chain uses TRBV7-9 with TRBJ1-2, with D possibly matching TRBD1 (5 bases). The ends were cut back, 1 base at V and 4 bases at J, with 7 bases in the middle. The CDR3 consists of 13 residues. The germline V gene has CDR1 SEHNR and CDR2 FQNEAQ (reference sequence). The CDR3 coding sequence is TGTGCCAGCAGCTTAGGTCAGGGCTATGGCTACACCTTC. Its translation is CASSLGQGYGYTF. Using reference TRBV7-9 and TRBJ1-2 for the parts outside the CDR3, the full variable domain is DTGVSQNPRHKITKRGQNVTFRCDPISEHNRLYWYRQTLGQGPEFLTYFQNEAQLEKSRLLSDRFSAERPKGSFSTLEIQRTEQGDSAMYLCASSLGQGYGYTFGSGTRLTVV.

This chain uses TRBV14 with TRBJ2-1; 10 positions agree with TRBD1. From germline, CDR1 is SGHDN and CDR2 FVKESK. The CDR3 sequence is 17 residues long. The V gene end was trimmed by 3 bases and the J gene end by 6 bases; junction bases not matched to a gene: 11. CDR3 protein: CASSHPPLGQGGNEQFF. The CDR3 nucleotides read TGTGCCAGCAGCCATCCGCCGCTTGGACAGGGGGGCAATGAGCAGTTCTTC.